The 29 T cell receptor beta chains given below trace back to one sample, sequenced in a study of cytomegalovirus exposure and HLA in healthy donors. The table came from immunoSEQ multiplex PCR; TCRdb's copy has only in-frame clones and leaves some out. Of about 110,000 clones in the sample, roughly 84% were seen once. The sequencing input was PBMCs. These receptors all stem from a woman younger than 35 in good health and CMV-seronegative.

The chain uses TRBV11-2 and TRBJ2-7; 10 bases line up with TRBD1. There are 15 residues in the CDR3. Germline loops: CDR1 SGHAT, CDR2 FQNNGV. V was pared by 10 bases and J by 2 bases, with 11 bases of the junction left unmatched. CDR3 in DNA: TGTGCCACAAAGGGATTGGGACAGGGGACCTACGAGCAGTACTTC. It is translated as CATKGLGQGTYEQYF.

The chain joins TRBV11-2 to TRBJ1-1; weak D call: TRBD1 (5 bases). The CDR3 extends over 12 amino acids. The germline V gene has CDR1 SGHAT and CDR2 FQNNGV. V lost 5 bases and J lost 10, with 14 bases in between. The CDR3 loop is CASSPHGGSAFF. The DNA for the CDR3 is TGTGCCAGCAGCCCCCACGGGGGTTCAGCTTTCTTT.

The rearrangement joins TRBV28 to TRBJ2-7; no clear D gene. The CDR3 covers 15 residues. Trimming took off 1 base at V and 0 bases at J, with 10 bases between the two ends. Germline-derived CDR1 and CDR2 are MDHEN and SYDVKM. In nucleotides, the CDR3 is TGTGCCAGCAGTTTATATGCGTACCCCTCCTACGAGCAGTACTTC. It translates to CASSLYAYPSYEQYF.

V and J are TRBV20-1 and TRBJ1-2; no definite D call. Germline CDR1 is DFQATT and CDR2 is SNEGSKA (reference sequence). The CDR3 covers 11 residues. For the CDR3, the DNA is TGCAGCCTAGCCCATGGGTATGGCTACACCTTC. The encoded protein is CSLAHGYGYTF.

This clone was detected only a few times. This sequence joins TRBV2 and TRBJ1-2; D is uncertain. The CDR3 loop spans 10 amino acids. V lost 3 bases, J lost 8 bases, and 4 bases lay in between. The germline V gene encodes CDR1 SNHLY and CDR2 FYNNEI. In DNA form, the CDR3 reads TGTGCCAGCAGTGAGCGCGGCTACACCTTC. Protein: CASSERGYTF.

The chain couples TRBV5-1 to TRBJ2-7; perhaps TRBD2 as D (5 bases). Germline V gives CDR1 SGHRS, CDR2 YFSETQ. V was trimmed by 4 bases and J by 5 bases, leaving 19 bases between them. This CDR3 is built from 15 residues. As DNA, the CDR3 is TGCGCCAGCAGCCCCCGCAGGACTGACTTGGACGAGCAGTACTTC. It encodes CASSPRRTDLDEQYF.

This chain connects TRBV25-1 to TRBJ2-7; D is unresolved. The CDR3 is 14 amino acids. The V and J ends lost 4 bases and 6 bases respectively, with 16 bases between them. Germline CDR1 reads MGHDK; CDR2 reads SYGVNS. In nucleotides, the CDR3 is TGTGCCAGCAGTGCCCCTAAGACTGGAAGCGAGCAGTACTTC. It codes for CASSAPKTGSEQYF.

This chain connects TRBV6-6 to TRBJ2-7; no definite D call. V shed 1 base and J shed 4 bases, with 14 bases lying between them. Germline CDR1 MNHNY, CDR2 SVGAGI (reference sequence). CDR3 length: 15 residues. This CDR3 is CASSYFASGFYEQYF. CDR3 bases: TGTGCCAGCAGTTACTTCGCCTCCGGGTTTTACGAGCAGTACTTC.

This clone was found a few times. This chain connects TRBV18 to TRBJ2-7; D ambiguous. The CDR3 totals 14 residues. V lost 1 base, J lost 3 bases, and 10 bases lay in between. CDR1 and CDR2 (germline): KGHSH, LQKENI. The CDR3 spells CASSPRPQNYEQYF. The DNA of the CDR3 is TGTGCCAGCTCACCACGGCCCCAGAACTACGAGCAGTACTTC.

This clone was counted between two and nine times. The V call is TRBV13, the J call TRBJ2-3; 9 bases align to TRBD2. The CDR3 covers 14 residues. Trimming at V came to 8 bases and at J to 3 bases, leaving 6 bases not matched to a gene. The germline V gene has CDR1 PRHDT and CDR2 FYEKMQ (reference sequence). For the CDR3, the DNA is TGTGCCAGCCAGCGGGGGGCCTTTACAGATACGCAGTATTTT. Its translation is CASQRGAFTDTQYF.

The J gene is TRBJ2-3, the V gene TRBV6-5; TRBD2 aligns across 7 bases. The CDR3 is 15 residues long. Looked up from germline, CDR1 is MNHEY and CDR2 is SVGAGI. V was pared by 6 bases and J by 5 bases, with 11 bases of the junction left unmatched. In DNA, the CDR3 is TGTGCCAGCAGCTTCAGCGGGGAGTCATTAGATACGCAGTATTTT. It yields the protein CASSFSGESLDTQYF.

The rearrangement joins TRBV7-8 to TRBJ1-2; D gene uncertain. CDR3 length: 11 amino acids. Trimming shortened V by 5 bases and J by 6 bases, and 7 bases separated the two germline ends. In germline, CDR1 is SGHVS, CDR2 FQNEAQ. The CDR3 bases are TGTGCCAGCAGCCAGAGGGATGGCTACACCTTC. It translates to CASSQRDGYTF.

V gene TRBV7-6 combines with J gene TRBJ1-1; D call uncertain. Trimming took 7 bases from V and 5 from J, leaving 14 bases between them. Looked up from germline, CDR1 is SGHVS and CDR2 is FNYEAQ. The CDR3 has 13 residues. CDR3 nucleotide sequence: TGTGCCAGCATGGGGTATCGGAGGACTGAAGCTTTCTTT. It codes for CASMGYRRTEAFF.

J is TRBJ1-4 and V is TRBV28; unclear D gene. CDR1 and CDR2 (germline): MDHEN, SYDVKM. The CDR3 extends over 12 amino acids. Trimming shortened V by 3 bases and J by 3 bases, and 2 bases separated the two germline ends. CDR3 DNA sequence: TGTGCCAGCAGTTTCGCTAATGAAAAACTGTTTTTT. Amino acids: CASSFANEKLFF.

The V and J genes are TRBV7-3 and TRBJ1-1; tentative D call: TRBD1 (5 bases). CDR1 is SGHTA, CDR2 FQGTGA, per germline. With 4 bases removed from V and 2 bases from J, the gap between germline ends came to 14 bases. The CDR3 covers 15 residues. The DNA for the CDR3 is TGTGCCAGCAGCTCTCAGGGTTTCGGAAACACTGAAGCTTTCTTT. Protein sequence: CASSSQGFGNTEAFF.

The chain carries TRBV28 and TRBJ2-7, with 8 positions matching TRBD1. The CDR3 is made up of 14 amino acids. Germline V gene lookup returns CDR1 MDHEN and CDR2 SYDVKM. V lost 5 bases, J lost 6 bases, and 9 bases stayed unmatched. CDR3 sequence reads: CASSQGAGILEQYF. CDR3 DNA: TGTGCCAGCAGTCAGGGGGCGGGAATTCTCGAGCAGTACTTC. The variable domain in full, completed from reference TRBV28 and TRBJ2-7, reads DVKVTQSSRYLVKRTGEKVFLECVQDMDHENMFWYRQDPGLGLRLIYFSYDVKMKEKGDIPEGYSVSREKKERFSLILESASTNQTSMYLCASSQGAGILEQYFGPGTRLTVT.

The rearrangement links TRBV4-1 to TRBJ1-1; D is unclear. This CDR3 region has 17 residues. Trimming took off 1 base at V and 3 bases at J, with 18 bases between the two ends. Germline CDR1 MGHRA, CDR2 YSYEKL. The CDR3 DNA sequence: TGCGCCAGCAGCCAAGGGGTTTTGGGCAGGAGGTACACTGAAGCTTTCTTT. This gives the protein CASSQGVLGRRYTEAFF.

For this clone: This CDR3 is also generated by other DNA sequences in the sample. V usage is TRBV11-2 and J usage is TRBJ1-2; 9 nucleotides agree with TRBD1. Germline CDR1 is SGHAT and CDR2 is FQNNGV. Unmatched junction bases numbered 5, after V lost 5 bases and J lost 7 bases. The CDR3 totals 13 residues. The CDR3, as DNA: TGTGCCAGCAGCCTGGGACAGGGCAGTGGCTACACCTTC. Its translation: CASSLGQGSGYTF.

V and J are TRBV5-1 and TRBJ2-7; TRBD2 aligns across 11 bases. The germline gives CDR1 SGHRS, CDR2 YFSETQ. V gave up 0 bases and J gave up 0 bases; unmatched junction bases: 11. This CDR3 region has 19 residues. CDR3 protein: CASSLASGLAGPSSYEQYF. CDR3 DNA: TGCGCCAGCAGCTTGGCCTCAGGACTAGCGGGTCCTAGCTCCTACGAGCAGTACTTC.

J is TRBJ1-1 and V is TRBV4-1, with unresolved D. V was trimmed by 1 base and J by 1 base, leaving 4 bases between them. CDR1 MGHRA and CDR2 YSYEKL come from the germline V gene. The CDR3 spans 13 residues. CDR3 in DNA: TGCGCCAGCAGCCAAGGGCAGAACACTGAAGCTTTCTTT. It specifies CASSQGQNTEAFF.

V usage is TRBV7-6 and J usage is TRBJ2-3, with D possibly matching TRBD2 (7 bases). Germline V gene lookup returns CDR1 SGHVS and CDR2 FNYEAQ. The CDR3 is made up of 14 amino acids. V gave up 1 base and J gave up 3 bases, with 8 bases separating them. The CDR3 protein is CASSLEGGTDTQYF. The DNA for the CDR3 is TGTGCCAGCAGCTTAGAGGGGGGGACAGATACGCAGTATTTT.

V gene TRBV4-1 combines with J gene TRBJ2-1, with D maybe TRBD1 (6 bases). There are 17 residues in the CDR3. The V gene's germline CDR1 is MGHRA and CDR2 YSYEKL. V was pared by 0 bases and J by 7 bases, with 19 bases between. The CDR3 nucleotides are TGCGCCAGCAGCCAAGATCAAGTCGGACAGAGTGGGAATGAGCAGTTCTTC. Protein product: CASSQDQVGQSGNEQFF.

DNA for the CDR3: TGTGCCAGCAGCTTAGGAGTACTTAGCCTTAATGAAAAACTGTTTTTT. This codes for CASSLGVLSLNEKLFF. The V call is TRBV7-9, the J call TRBJ1-4; D not certain. The germline V gene has CDR1 SEHNR and CDR2 FQNEAQ (reference sequence). Trimming took off 1 base at V and 4 bases at J, with 13 bases between the two ends. CDR3 length equals 16 residues.

The V call is TRBV6-4, the J call TRBJ2-3, with 12 bases fitting TRBD2. Germline V gene sequence: CDR1 MRHNA, CDR2 SNTAGT. CDR3 length: 17 residues. Trimming took 3 bases from V and 2 from J; bases not matched to a gene: 6. The CDR3 coding sequence is TGTGCCAGCAGTGAGTCTAGCGGGGGGGGCGACACAGATACGCAGTATTTT. This codes for CASSESSGGGDTDTQYF.

The rearrangement links TRBV6-5 to TRBJ2-1; 8 bases are shared with TRBD2. CDR3 length: 16 residues. V lost 2 bases to trimming and J lost 7 bases; unmatched junction nucleotides: 10. Per the germline V gene, CDR1 is MNHEY and CDR2 is SVGAGI. CDR3 loop: CASSYNLGGDRNEQFF. CDR3 nucleotide sequence: TGTGCCAGCAGTTACAATCTCGGGGGGGACCGGAATGAGCAGTTCTTC.

This rearrangement joins TRBV9 to TRBJ1-3, with D tentatively TRBD1 (5 bases). The germline gives CDR1 SGDLS, CDR2 YYNGEE. Between the trimmed V and J ends, which lost 4 bases and 0 bases, there was a span of 11 bases. This CDR3 has 15 amino acids. This CDR3 is CASSPIQGSGNTIYF. The CDR3 DNA sequence: TGTGCCAGCAGCCCGATCCAGGGCTCTGGAAACACCATATATTTT.

This chain connects TRBV6-6 to TRBJ1-6; D unresolved. Germline V lookup: CDR1 MNHNY, CDR2 SVGAGI (reference sequence). Trimming left V 2 bases short and J 8 bases short, with 13 bases between. The CDR3 is made up of 15 amino acids. The CDR3 region is CASSYEEGLDSPLHF. DNA for the CDR3: TGTGCCAGCAGTTACGAAGAGGGTTTGGATTCACCCCTCCACTTT.

This chain uses TRBV7-9 with TRBJ2-3; D uncertain. The CDR3 is made up of 14 amino acids. Germline V gives CDR1 SEHNR, CDR2 FQNEAQ (reference sequence). Trimming left V 6 bases short and J 5 bases short, with 15 bases between. CDR3 DNA sequence: TGTGCCAGCAGGCGCTCGGTCGGTGGAGATACGCAGTATTTT. Translating gives CASRRSVGGDTQYF. The entire variable domain, with the rest obtained from reference TRBV7-9 and TRBJ2-3, is as follows: DTGVSQNPRHKITKRGQNVTFRCDPISEHNRLYWYRQTLGQGPEFLTYFQNEAQLEKSRLLSDRFSAERPKGSFSTLEIQRTEQGDSAMYLCASRRSVGGDTQYFGPGTRLTVL.

The V call is TRBV5-1, the J call TRBJ2-7, with TRBD1 identical over 10 bases. Germline CDR1 reads SGHRS; CDR2 reads YFSETQ. Trimming at V came to 7 bases and at J to 4 bases, leaving 5 bases not matched to a gene. This CDR3 is 13 amino acids long. The CDR3 spells CASFGTGDYEQYF. DNA for the CDR3: TGCGCCAGCTTCGGGACAGGGGATTACGAGCAGTACTTC.